The table lists the clone carrying this T cell receptor (beta chain) with many counts. Antigen: not known. Trimming shortened V by 5 bases and J by 0 bases, and 14 bases separated the two germline ends. Germline V gene lookup returns CDR1 SGHVS and CDR2 FQNEAQ. The CDR3 length is 15 residues. This sample stems from a study of T-cell reconstitution after alpha-beta-depleted transplantation in children. Study conclusions and caveats: Recipient T cells and thymic progenitors that survived were the source of the high TCRbeta diversity seen at day 60 in some patients. At the one-year point after transplant, T-cell counts and TCRbeta diversity were found to come mostly from T cells that had been newly produced.

Unique molecular identifiers were incorporated during preparation of the TCRbeta library. TCRdb reprocessed the PCR reads via MiXCR and lists one record per CDR3 protein. The data show around 120,000 distinct CDR3 sequences, with under 30% seen just once and roughly a tenth held by the top ten. The source is a male patient aged 2 to 10 who had a stem cell transplant for chronic granulomatous disease, so the T cells may come from the graft donor. This specimen was PBMCs, mostly from graft donor cells, taken 180 days after TCRalphabeta/CD19-depleted stem cell transplant. The V call is TRBV7-8, the J call TRBJ2-7; D perhaps matches TRBD2 (5 bases). The DNA of the CDR3 is TGTGCCAGCAGCCCCAAGGCGGGTCGCTCCTACGAGCAGTACTTC. It encodes CASSPKAGRSYEQYF.